This T cell receptor beta chain was found in a study of post-analysis software for immune sequencing data. The library was made from cDNA and included unique molecular identifiers. One entry per CDR3 protein results from TCRdb running MiXCR on the PCR reads. The sample yields more than 350,000 distinct CDR3 sequences, roughly 40% seen once. The TCR sequence derives from a girl aged 2-9 years with multiple sclerosis. The sequenced sample consisted of blood.

The chain's CDR3 is CASSLGGPASTEQFF. CDR3 bases: TGTGCCAGCAGTTTAGGAGGCCCCGCATCCACTGAGCAGTTCTTC. The rearrangement uses TRBV12-3 or TRBV12-4 and TRBJ2-1, with D hard to call. Trimming left V 1 base short and J 9 bases short, with 16 bases between. This CDR3 comprises 15 residues.